This T cell receptor (beta chain) stems from a study of early T cells in non-severe SARS-CoV-2 infection. Study summary: From unsorted whole blood, bulk RNA was sequenced, and the chains remained unpaired. Study-wide findings and caveats: Anti-spike CD8 specificities were favored by VDJdb matching, whose results missed private and CD4 specificities.

Attached unique molecular identifiers marked individual cDNA molecules. TCRdb fed the 5' RACE reads into MiXCR, producing one record per CDR3 protein. The table shows about 29,000 distinct CDR3 sequences, with around 5.4% occurring only once. This CDR3 comprises 16 residues. Deletions cut 9 bases from V and 4 bases from J, with 23 bases between. By sample share, this clonotype is medium-sized. As yet, its antigen is unknown. The sequence came from an adult who was a healthcare worker with PCR-confirmed SARS-CoV-2 infection or an uninfected control (not recorded which). This rearrangement joins TRBV12-3 or TRBV12-4 to TRBJ2-3; D is uncertain. The sample consisted of whole blood. The CDR3 is CASRIGPPVVADTQYF. In nucleotides, the CDR3 is TGTGCCAGTAGAATAGGGCCCCCAGTAGTCGCAGATACGCAGTATTTT.